One and the same sample provided the 21 T cell receptor beta chains below, sequenced in a study of blood T cell repertoires in COVID-19. Clones were read by immunoSEQ multiplex PCR, and TCRdb kept only the in-frame ones, dropping some. Here the sample spans 130,000 to 150,000 clones, around four fifths being singletons. The sequencing sample was made of PBMCs or T cells enriched from blood (not recorded which). The receptors here all came from a woman aged 40 to 49 who had recovered from COVID-19.

The rearrangement uses TRBV7-9 and TRBJ2-2, with 8 bases aligning to TRBD2. CDR3 length equals 16 residues. The germline CDR1 and CDR2 sequences are SEHNR and FQNEAQ (reference sequence). V trimming: 0 bases; J trimming: 5 bases; junction bases outside the gene matches: 5. The CDR3 is CASSLASGSGTGELFF. The CDR3 nucleotides read TGTGCCAGCAGCTTAGCCAGCGGGAGTGGGACCGGGGAGCTGTTTTTT. Combining the CDR3 with reference TRBV7-9 and TRBJ2-2 gives the whole variable domain DTGVSQNPRHKITKRGQNVTFRCDPISEHNRLYWYRQTLGQGPEFLTYFQNEAQLEKSRLLSDRFSAERPKGSFSTLEIQRTEQGDSAMYLCASSLASGSGTGELFFGEGSRLTVL.

This clone came up once. The chain combines TRBV6-5 with TRBJ2-7; TRBD2 matches 7 bases. The CDR3 sequence is 13 residues long. Germline V lookup: CDR1 MNHEY, CDR2 SVGAGI. V lost 7 bases and J lost 2; bases outside the gene matches: 5. CDR3 nucleotide sequence: TGTGCCAGCACCGTGGGAGGGACCTACGAGCAGTACTTC. Residues: CASTVGGTYEQYF.

This clone was observed a single time. The chain combines TRBV5-6 with TRBJ1-2, with 11 bases matching TRBD1. CDR1 is SGHDT and CDR2 is YYEEEE in the germline V gene. The length of the CDR3 is 14 residues. V lost 5 bases and J lost 6; bases outside the gene matches: 6. The CDR3: CASSYGQGANGYTF. The CDR3 DNA follows: TGTGCCAGCAGTTACGGACAGGGGGCGAATGGCTACACCTTC.

This clone showed up just a few times. The V gene is TRBV10-3, the J gene TRBJ2-2; the match to TRBD1 covers 7 bases. The CDR3 extends over 13 amino acids. After removal of 7 bases from V and 7 bases from J, the junction contained 6 bases not matched to a gene. CDR1 and CDR2 (germline): ENHRY, SYGVKD. CDR3 protein: CAINTGEYGELFF. In DNA, the CDR3 is TGTGCCATCAACACAGGGGAATACGGGGAGCTGTTTTTT.

The chain joins TRBV19 to TRBJ2-2; TRBD2 agrees at 11 bases. V was pared by 4 bases and J by 7 bases, with 5 bases of the junction left unmatched. The CDR3 loop spans 15 amino acids. The germline V gene has CDR1 LNHDA and CDR2 SQIVND (reference sequence). CDR3 coding DNA: TGTGCCAGTAGTAGACTAGCGGGATTGGACGGGGAGCTGTTTTTT. Protein: CASSRLAGLDGELFF.

This chain links TRBV10-1 with TRBJ1-3, with a possible D match to TRBD1 (5 bases). V dropped 2 bases and J dropped 3 bases, with 20 bases sitting between them. Germline CDR1 is WNHNN and CDR2 is SYGVQD (reference sequence). This CDR3 is 18 amino acids long. CDR3 nucleotide sequence: TGCGCCAGCAGTGAGAAGAAGGGGCAGAGGGACTTTGGAAACACCATATATTTT. Translated: CASSEKKGQRDFGNTIYF.

The V gene is TRBV9, the J gene TRBJ1-1, with TRBD1 as a possible D gene (6 bases). Trimming took off 0 bases at V and 1 base at J, with 10 bases between the two ends. The CDR3 has 15 residues. CDR1 is SGDLS, CDR2 YYNGEE, per germline. CDR3: CASSVGPTGNTEAFF. In DNA, the CDR3 is TGTGCCAGCAGCGTAGGACCGACAGGGAACACTGAAGCTTTCTTT.

This chain links TRBV14 with TRBJ1-6, with 8 bases aligning to TRBD1. This CDR3 spans 15 amino acids. CDR1 is SGHDN and CDR2 is FVKESK in the germline V gene. V lost 1 base to trimming and J lost 9 bases; unmatched junction nucleotides: 5. CDR3 DNA: TGTGCCAGCAGCCAAGGGAAACAGGGGGTTTCACCCCTCCACTTT. This encodes CASSQGKQGVSPLHF.

The chain couples TRBV7-8 to TRBJ2-5; TRBD2 agrees at 10 bases. V dropped 6 bases and J dropped 3; count of bases not matched to a gene: 7. The CDR3 has 15 residues. The germline V gene encodes CDR1 SGHVS and CDR2 FQNEAQ. The CDR3 region is CASSPSGRVEETQYF. CDR3 DNA sequence: TGTGCCAGCAGTCCTAGCGGGAGAGTCGAAGAGACCCAGTACTTC.

The chain is built from TRBV5-5 and TRBJ2-3; 10 bases are a match to TRBD2. The CDR3 runs to 17 residues. The germline CDR1 and CDR2 sequences are SGHKS and YYEKEE (reference sequence). V gave up 3 bases and J gave up 0 bases; unmatched junction bases: 7. The CDR3 DNA reads as TGTGCCAGCAGCTACTGGACTAGCGGTTTAAGCACAGATACGCAGTATTTT. As protein: CASSYWTSGLSTDTQYF.

CDR3 sequence (DNA): TGTGCCAGTGAGGACAGGGGGCGCGGCACTGAAGCTTTCTTT. Translating gives CASEDRGRGTEAFF. The chain combines TRBV19 with TRBJ1-1, with 11 nucleotides matching TRBD1. Trimming at V came to 8 bases and at J to 4 bases, leaving 6 bases not matched to a gene. Germline V gene data show CDR1 as LNHDA and CDR2 as SQIVND (reference sequence). The CDR3 covers 14 residues.

The chain carries TRBV3-1 (or the pseudogene TRBV3-2) and TRBJ2-4; 8 nucleotides line up with TRBD2. V shed 1 base, J shed 3 bases, and the junction held 2 bases outside the gene matches. Per germline, CDR1 LGHDT and CDR2 YNNKEL (reference sequence). The CDR3 is 15 amino acids. Here the CDR3 reads CASSQAGTSKNIQYF. CDR3 DNA sequence: TGTGCCAGCAGCCAAGCCGGGACTAGCAAAAACATTCAGTACTTC.

The chain joins TRBV11-3 to TRBJ2-5; TRBD2 aligns across 7 bases. V was pared by 3 bases and J by 0 bases, with 4 bases of the junction left unmatched. Germline-derived CDR1 and CDR2 are SGHNT and YENEEA. There are 15 residues in the CDR3. CDR3 sequence reads: CASSLGLPHQETQYF. CDR3 DNA sequence: TGTGCCAGCAGCTTGGGACTACCTCACCAAGAGACCCAGTACTTC.

The rearrangement links TRBV2 to TRBJ1-4; D ambiguous. V gave up 4 bases and J gave up 0 bases, with 6 bases separating them. The germline V gene has CDR1 SNHLY and CDR2 FYNNEI. The CDR3 covers 14 residues. The CDR3 DNA is TGTGCCAGCAGTGCTATAGCAACTAATGAAAAACTGTTTTTT. This sequence encodes CASSAIATNEKLFF.

This clone was observed a handful of times. The V gene is TRBV7-8, the J gene TRBJ2-7; 8 nucleotides match TRBD1. The CDR3 contains 13 residues. J lost 2 bases, V lost 5 bases, and 2 bases had no gene match. Looked up from germline, CDR1 is SGHVS and CDR2 is FQNEAQ. The CDR3 protein is CASSAQGAYEQYF. CDR3 bases: TGTGCCAGCAGCGCACAGGGGGCCTACGAGCAGTACTTC.

The chain is built from TRBV9 and TRBJ2-1, with D maybe TRBD1 (5 bases). Germline lookup yields CDR1 SGDLS and CDR2 YYNGEE. Between the trimmed V and J ends, which lost 1 base and 5 bases, there was a span of 22 bases. CDR3 size: 18 residues. CDR3 residues: CASSVSAGLSRGHNEQFF. The CDR3 DNA sequence: TGTGCCAGCAGCGTATCGGCAGGGTTGTCTAGGGGTCACAATGAGCAGTTCTTC.

The chain employs TRBV29-1 and TRBJ2-1, with a tentative D call TRBD1 (6 bases). The CDR3 runs 13 residues. Germline V gene sequence: CDR1 SQVTM, CDR2 ANQGSEA. The V gene lost 3 bases and the J gene lost 5 bases, with 11 bases spanning the gap. The CDR3 DNA reads TGCAGCGTTGACGAGCAGGGGAACAATGAGCAGTTCTTC. Its translation: CSVDEQGNNEQFF.

The chain joins TRBV29-1 to TRBJ2-7; 7 bases are a match to TRBD1. Per the germline V gene, CDR1 is SQVTM and CDR2 is ANQGSEA. This CDR3 comprises 14 residues. V trimming: 6 bases; J trimming: 2 bases; junction bases outside the gene matches: 10. CDR3 amino acids: CSVAQTGQTYEQYF. The CDR3 nucleotides read TGCAGCGTAGCCCAGACAGGGCAAACCTACGAGCAGTACTTC.

This clone appeared a few times. The V gene is TRBV5-1, the J gene TRBJ2-7; 7 bases fit TRBD2. The CDR3 totals 13 residues. V shed 3 bases and J 6 bases; nucleotides not matched to a gene: 6. Germline CDR1 SGHRS, CDR2 YFSETQ. The CDR3 DNA reads as TGCGCCAGCAGCTCCCTCGGGGAGGGCGAGCAGTACTTC. Its protein product is CASSSLGEGEQYF.

The chain carries TRBV30 and TRBJ1-1, with a weak D call TRBD1 (6 bases). The CDR3 contains 12 residues. Germline V gene data show CDR1 as GTSNPN and CDR2 as SVGIG (reference sequence). Deletions cut 2 bases from V and 7 bases from J, with 11 bases between. DNA for the CDR3: TGTGCCTGGAGTATCGGACAGAGTGAAGCTTTCTTT. It specifies CAWSIGQSEAFF.

The V call is TRBV2, the J call TRBJ2-5; D perhaps matches TRBD2 (5 bases). Per germline, CDR1 SNHLY and CDR2 FYNNEI. V gave up 1 base and J gave up 0 bases, with 12 bases separating them. CDR3 length: 16 amino acids. CDR3 DNA sequence: TGTGCCAGCAGTGAAGGGGAGACAAAGTACCAAGAGACCCAGTACTTC. Amino acid sequence: CASSEGETKYQETQYF.